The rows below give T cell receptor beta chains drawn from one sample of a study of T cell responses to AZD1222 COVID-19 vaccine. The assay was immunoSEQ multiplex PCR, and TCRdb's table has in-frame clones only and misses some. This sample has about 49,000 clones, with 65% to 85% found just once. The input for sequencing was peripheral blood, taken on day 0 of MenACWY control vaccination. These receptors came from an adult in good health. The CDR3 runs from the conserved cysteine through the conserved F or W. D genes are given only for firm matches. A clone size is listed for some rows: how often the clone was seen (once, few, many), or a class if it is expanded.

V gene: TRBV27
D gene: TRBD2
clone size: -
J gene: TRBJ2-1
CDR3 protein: CASSPIVGSGVGEQFF
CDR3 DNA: TGTGCCAGCAGTCCCATCGTGGGTAGCGGGGTGGGAGAGCAGTTCTTC

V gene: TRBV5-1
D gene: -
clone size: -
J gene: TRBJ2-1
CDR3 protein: CASSLRAGPNEQFF
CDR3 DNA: TGCGCCAGCAGTTTGCGGGCGGGGCCTAATGAGCAGTTCTTC

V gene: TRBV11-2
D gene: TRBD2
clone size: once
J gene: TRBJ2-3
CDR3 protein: CASSPNRLAGLTDTQYF
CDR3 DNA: TGTGCCAGCAGCCCGAATCGACTAGCGGGTCTCACAGATACGCAGTATTTT

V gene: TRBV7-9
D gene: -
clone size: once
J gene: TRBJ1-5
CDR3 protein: CASSPDSQSNQPQHF
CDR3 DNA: TGTGCCAGCAGTCCGGACAGCCAAAGCAATCAGCCCCAGCATTTT

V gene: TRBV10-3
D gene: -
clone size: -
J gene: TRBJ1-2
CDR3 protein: CAISESELGYTF
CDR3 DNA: TGTGCCATCAGTGAGTCCGAGCTTGGCTACACCTTC

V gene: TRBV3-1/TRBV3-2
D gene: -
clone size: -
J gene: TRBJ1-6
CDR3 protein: CASSQDRGRRNSPLHF
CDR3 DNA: TGTGCCAGCAGCCAAGATCGAGGTAGGCGTAATTCACCCCTCCACTTT

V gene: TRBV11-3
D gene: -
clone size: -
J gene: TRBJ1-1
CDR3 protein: CASSSFTNTEAFF
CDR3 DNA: TGTGCCAGCAGCTCTTTTACGAACACTGAAGCTTTCTTT

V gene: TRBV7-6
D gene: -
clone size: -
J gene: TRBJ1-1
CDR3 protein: CASSQGWQNTEAFF
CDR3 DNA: TGTGCCAGCAGCCAGGGGTGGCAGAACACTGAAGCTTTCTTT

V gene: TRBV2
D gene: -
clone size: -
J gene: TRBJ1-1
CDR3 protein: CASSPQSGPGNGEAFF
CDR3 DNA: TGTGCCAGCAGTCCCCAGAGTGGGCCGGGGAACGGTGAAGCTTTCTTT

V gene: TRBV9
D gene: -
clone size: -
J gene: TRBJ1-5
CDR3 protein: CASSVGGGLYQPQHF
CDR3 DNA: TGTGCCAGCAGCGTGGGGGGGGGACTTTATCAGCCCCAGCATTTT

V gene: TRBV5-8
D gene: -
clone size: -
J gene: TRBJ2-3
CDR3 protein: CASSIGGGLLEETQYF
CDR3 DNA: TGTGCCAGCAGCATTGGGGGCGGATTACTTGAAGAGACGCAGTATTTT

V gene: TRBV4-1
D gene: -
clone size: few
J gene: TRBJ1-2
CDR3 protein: CASSQEGVSLGYTF
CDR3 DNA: TGCGCCAGCAGCCAAGAAGGGGTTAGTTTAGGCTACACCTTC

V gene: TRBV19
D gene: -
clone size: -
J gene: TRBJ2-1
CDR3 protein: CASSRLGDEQFF
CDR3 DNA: TGTGCCAGTAGTCGACTGGGGGATGAGCAGTTCTTC

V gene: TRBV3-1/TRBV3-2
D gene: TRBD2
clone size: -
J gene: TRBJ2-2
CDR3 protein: CARSARAGGGGELFF
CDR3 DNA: TGTGCCCGCAGCGCCCGGGCGGGGGGGGGCGGGGAGCTGTTTTTT

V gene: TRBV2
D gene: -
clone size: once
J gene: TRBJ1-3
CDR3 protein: CASSVRPQGNTIYF
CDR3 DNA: TGTGCCAGCAGTGTTAGGCCTCAGGGAAACACCATATATTTT

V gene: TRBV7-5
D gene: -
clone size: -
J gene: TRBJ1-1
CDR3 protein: CVRSCRGGSAFF
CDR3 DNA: TGTGTCAGAAGTTGCAGGGGGGGGTCAGCTTTCTTT

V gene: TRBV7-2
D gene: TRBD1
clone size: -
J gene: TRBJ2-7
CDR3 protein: CASSPGQGEDEQYF
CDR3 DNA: TGTGCCAGCAGCCCCGGACAGGGGGAAGACGAGCAGTACTTC

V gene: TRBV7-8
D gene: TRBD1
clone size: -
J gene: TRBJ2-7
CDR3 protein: CASSPRDSSYEQYF
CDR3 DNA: TGTGCCAGCAGCCCAAGGGACAGCTCCTACGAGCAGTACTTC

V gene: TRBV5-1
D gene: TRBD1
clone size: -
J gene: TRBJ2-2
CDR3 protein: CASSPARDRGNTGELFF
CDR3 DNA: TGCGCCAGCAGCCCGGCGAGGGACAGGGGTAACACCGGGGAGCTGTTTTTT

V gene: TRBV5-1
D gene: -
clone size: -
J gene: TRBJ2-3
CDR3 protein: CASRPRGRGPDTQYF
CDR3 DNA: TGCGCCAGCAGACCCCGGGGAAGAGGGCCAGATACGCAGTATTTT

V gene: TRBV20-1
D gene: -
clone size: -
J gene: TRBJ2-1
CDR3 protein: CSARKDNEQFF
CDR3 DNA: TGCAGTGCCCGGAAGGACAATGAGCAGTTCTTC

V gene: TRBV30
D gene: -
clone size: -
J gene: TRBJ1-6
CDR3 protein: CAWSRVGHLLHF
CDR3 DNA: TGTGCCTGGAGCCGTGTGGGCCATCTCCTCCACTTT

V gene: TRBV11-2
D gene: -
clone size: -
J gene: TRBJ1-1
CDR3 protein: CASSLEPTGSEAFF
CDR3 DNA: TGTGCCAGCAGCTTAGAACCCACGGGATCTGAAGCTTTCTTT

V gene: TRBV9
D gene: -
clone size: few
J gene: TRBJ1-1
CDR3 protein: CASSATGGVGNTEAFF
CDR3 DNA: TGTGCCAGCAGCGCCACGGGGGGCGTGGGGAACACTGAAGCTTTCTTT

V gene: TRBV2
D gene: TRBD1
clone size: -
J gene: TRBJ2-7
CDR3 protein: CASTTPGTVSYEQYF
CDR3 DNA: TGTGCCAGCACCACCCCTGGGACAGTCTCCTACGAGCAGTACTTC

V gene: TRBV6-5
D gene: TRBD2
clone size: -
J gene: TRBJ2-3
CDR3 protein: CASSPAGVTDTQYF
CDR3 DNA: TGTGCCAGCAGTCCAGCGGGAGTAACAGATACGCAGTATTTT

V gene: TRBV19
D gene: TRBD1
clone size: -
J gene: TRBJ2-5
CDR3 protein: CASSHQGAEETQYF
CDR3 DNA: TGTGCCAGTTCACATCAGGGGGCAGAGGAGACCCAGTACTTC

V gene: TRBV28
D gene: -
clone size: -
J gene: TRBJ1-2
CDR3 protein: CASSGRTQNYGYTF
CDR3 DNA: TGTGCCAGCAGTGGGAGGACGCAGAACTATGGCTACACCTTC

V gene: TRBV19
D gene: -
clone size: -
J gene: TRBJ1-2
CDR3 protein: CASSIQLYGYTF
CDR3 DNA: TGTGCCAGTAGTATACAGCTCTATGGCTACACCTTC

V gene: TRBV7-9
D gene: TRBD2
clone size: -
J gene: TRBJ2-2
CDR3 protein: CASKPPGLANTGELFF
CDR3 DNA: TGTGCCAGCAAACCGCCGGGACTAGCGAACACCGGGGAGCTGTTTTTT

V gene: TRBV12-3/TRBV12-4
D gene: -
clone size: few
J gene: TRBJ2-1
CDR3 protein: CASGRTSYNEQFF
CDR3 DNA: TGTGCCAGCGGACGGACGTCATACAATGAGCAGTTCTTC

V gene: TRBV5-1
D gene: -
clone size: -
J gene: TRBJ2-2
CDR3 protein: CASSLKYREGYTGELFF
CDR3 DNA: TGCGCCAGCAGCTTAAAATACAGGGAAGGGTACACCGGGGAGCTGTTTTTT

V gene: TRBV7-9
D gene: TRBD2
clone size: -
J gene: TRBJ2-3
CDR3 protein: CASSWTGTSGRNTQYF
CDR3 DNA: TGTGCCAGCAGCTGGACCGGGACTAGCGGGAGAAATACGCAGTATTTT

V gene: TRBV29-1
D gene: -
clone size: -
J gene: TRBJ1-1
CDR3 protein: CSATSGLRAEAFF
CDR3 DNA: TGCAGCGCAACCTCCGGGCTTCGCGCTGAAGCTTTCTTT

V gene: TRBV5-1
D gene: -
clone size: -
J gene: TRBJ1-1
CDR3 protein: CASSSLMNTEAFF
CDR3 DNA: TGCGCCAGCAGCTCCTTAATGAACACTGAAGCTTTCTTT

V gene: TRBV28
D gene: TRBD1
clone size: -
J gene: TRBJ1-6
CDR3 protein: CASSPGQGNSPLHF
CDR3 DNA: TGTGCCAGCAGCCCGGGACAGGGAAATTCACCCCTCCACTTT

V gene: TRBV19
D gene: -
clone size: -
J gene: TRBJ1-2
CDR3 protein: CASSTRGRFDGYTF
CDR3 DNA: TGTGCCAGTAGTACCCGGGGGAGGTTTGATGGCTACACCTTC

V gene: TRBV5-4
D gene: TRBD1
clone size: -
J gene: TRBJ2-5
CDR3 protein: CASSFSGGQGYF
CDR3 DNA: TGTGCCAGCAGCTTCTCCGGGGGACAGGGGTACTTC

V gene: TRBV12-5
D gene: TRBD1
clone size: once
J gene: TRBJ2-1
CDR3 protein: CASGSTFSDRGNEQFF
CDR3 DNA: TGTGCTAGTGGTTCCACCTTTTCGGACAGGGGTAATGAGCAGTTCTTC

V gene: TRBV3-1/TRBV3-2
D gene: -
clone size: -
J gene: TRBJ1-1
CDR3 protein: CASSQGRMPRAFF
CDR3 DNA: TGTGCCAGCAGCCAAGGACGAATGCCCAGGGCTTTCTTT

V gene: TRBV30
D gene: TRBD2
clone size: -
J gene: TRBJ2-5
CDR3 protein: CAWRSSGATQYF
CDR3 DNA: TGTGCCTGGCGGTCTAGCGGGGCGACCCAGTACTTC

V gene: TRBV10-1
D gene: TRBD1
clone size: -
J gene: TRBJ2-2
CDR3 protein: CASSWGQADTGELFF
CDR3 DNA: TGCGCCAGCAGTTGGGGACAGGCAGACACCGGGGAGCTGTTTTTT

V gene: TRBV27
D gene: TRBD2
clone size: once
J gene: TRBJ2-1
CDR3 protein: CASSFGLADYNEQFF
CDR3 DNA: TGTGCCAGCAGTTTTGGTCTAGCGGACTACAATGAGCAGTTCTTC

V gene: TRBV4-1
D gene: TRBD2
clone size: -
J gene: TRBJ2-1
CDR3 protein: CASSQDSGRALNEQFF
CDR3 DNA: TGCGCCAGCAGCCAAGATAGCGGGAGGGCCTTAAATGAGCAGTTCTTC

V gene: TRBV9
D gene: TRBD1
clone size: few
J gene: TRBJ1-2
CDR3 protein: CASSANRGMFNYGYTF
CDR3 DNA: TGTGCCAGCAGCGCAAACAGGGGTATGTTCAACTATGGCTACACCTTC

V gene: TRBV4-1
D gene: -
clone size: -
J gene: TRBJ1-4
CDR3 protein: CASSQVVGPFEKLFF
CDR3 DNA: TGCGCCAGCAGCCAAGTTGTGGGACCGTTTGAAAAACTGTTTTTT

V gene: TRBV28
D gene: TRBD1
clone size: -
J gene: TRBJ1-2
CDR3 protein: CASSTPGQGSYGYTF
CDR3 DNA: TGTGCCAGCAGTACCCCCGGACAGGGGTCCTATGGCTACACCTTC

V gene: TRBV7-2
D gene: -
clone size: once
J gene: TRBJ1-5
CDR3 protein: CASSLDGGRPQHF
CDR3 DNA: TGTGCCAGCAGCCTGGACGGGGGGAGGCCCCAGCATTTT

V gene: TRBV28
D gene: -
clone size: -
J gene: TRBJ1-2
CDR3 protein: CASSLMPTNYGYTF
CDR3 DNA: TGTGCCAGCAGTTTAATGCCCACTAACTATGGCTACACCTTC

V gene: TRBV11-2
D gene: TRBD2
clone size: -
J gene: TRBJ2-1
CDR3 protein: CASSLDPLTSGRVYNEQFF
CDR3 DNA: TGTGCCAGCAGCTTAGATCCCCTGACTAGCGGGAGGGTGTACAATGAGCAGTTCTTC

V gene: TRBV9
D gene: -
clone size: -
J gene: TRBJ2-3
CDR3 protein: CASSFSDTQYF
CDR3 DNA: TGTGCCAGCAGCTTCTCAGATACGCAGTATTTT

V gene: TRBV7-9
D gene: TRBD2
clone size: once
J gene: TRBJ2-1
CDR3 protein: CASSASGSSYNEQFF
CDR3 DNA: TGTGCCAGCAGCGCGAGCGGGAGCTCCTACAATGAGCAGTTCTTC

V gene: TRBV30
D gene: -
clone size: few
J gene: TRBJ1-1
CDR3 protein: CAWSVRRTVNTEAFF
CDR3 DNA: TGTGCCTGGAGTGTCCGCAGGACAGTGAACACTGAAGCTTTCTTT

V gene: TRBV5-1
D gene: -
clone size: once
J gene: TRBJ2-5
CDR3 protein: CASSLAGAQETQYF
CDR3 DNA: TGCGCCAGCAGCTTGGCGGGGGCCCAAGAGACCCAGTACTTC

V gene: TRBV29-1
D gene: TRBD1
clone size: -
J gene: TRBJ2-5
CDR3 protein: CSVEARTGRETQYF
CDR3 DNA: TGCAGCGTTGAAGCCCGGACAGGGAGAGAGACCCAGTACTTC

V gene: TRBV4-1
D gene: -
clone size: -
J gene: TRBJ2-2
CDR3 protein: CASSEGSNTGELFF
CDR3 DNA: TGCGCCAGCAGCGAGGGCAGTAACACCGGGGAGCTGTTTTTT

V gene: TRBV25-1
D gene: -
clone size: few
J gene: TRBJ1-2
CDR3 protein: CASSRGEAANYGYTF
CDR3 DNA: TGTGCCAGCAGTCGAGGGGAAGCGGCTAACTATGGCTACACCTTC